Given below is one T cell receptor (beta chain) in context. Study processing details: Estimates of nucleated cell counts were drawn from the amplification of reference gene primers. Profiling relied on immunoSEQ multiplex PCR, and the TCRdb table lists in-frame clones only, not all of them. Clone size and the V and J calls come from that table; the DNA yielded D and trimming. This sample has hundreds of thousands of clones, with 80% to 90% found just once. These data belong to a study of blood T cell repertoires in COVID-19. A Seattle source enrolled patients during active infection and followed them longitudinally. The sample was peripheral blood. This sequence originates from a man aged 50 to 60 with COVID-19, enrolled during active disease.

This CDR3 is CAISSGGELNTEAFF. In DNA, the CDR3 is TGTGCCATCAGCTCAGGGGGCGAACTGAACACTGAAGCTTTCTTT. The chain combines TRBV10-3 with TRBJ1-1, with 8 bases fitting TRBD1. This CDR3 has 15 amino acids. After removal of 6 bases from V and 0 bases from J, the junction contained 6 bases not matched to a gene. Germline V lookup: CDR1 ENHRY, CDR2 SYGVKD.